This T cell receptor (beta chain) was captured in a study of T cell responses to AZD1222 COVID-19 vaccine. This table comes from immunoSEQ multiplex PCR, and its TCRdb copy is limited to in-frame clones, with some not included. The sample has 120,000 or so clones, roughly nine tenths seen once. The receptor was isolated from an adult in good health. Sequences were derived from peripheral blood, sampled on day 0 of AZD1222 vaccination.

The CDR3: CASTPDRGPYGYTF. The CDR3 coding sequence is TGTGCCAGTACCCCGGACAGGGGGCCTTATGGCTACACCTTC. The gene calls are TRBV19 and TRBJ1-2; 11 bases are a match to TRBD1. V was pared by 7 bases and J by 5 bases, with 6 bases of the junction left unmatched. CDR3 size: 14 residues. Germline V gives CDR1 LNHDA, CDR2 SQIVND (reference sequence).